A selection of T cell receptor beta chains follows, all from one sample in a study of regulatory T cells in long-lasting Graves disease. TCRdb used MiXCR to reprocess the multiplex PCR reads, holding one entry per CDR3 protein. Of about 540,000 distinct CDR3 sequences in the sample, roughly 14% were seen once. The sample was also linked to a second study, of T cells in Graves' hyperthyroidism and ophthalmopathy.

The sample in question was peripheral blood mononuclear cells (PBMCs), obtained at new diagnosis, from a patient treated with antithyroid drugs. All receptors come from a young man with Graves disease. The CDR3 runs from the conserved cysteine through the conserved F or W. D genes are given only for firm matches. Some rows have no size entry. The others give once, few or many, or a class for an expanded clone.

CDR3,DNA,D,V,J,size
CASSFNDGLYGYTF,TGTGCCAGCAGTTTCAACGACGGCCTCTATGGCTACACCTTC,-,TRBV6-5,TRBJ1-2,many
CASSPPGGNGEKLFF,TGTGCCAGCAGCCCCCCCGGGGGGAACGGTGAAAAACTGTTTTTT,-,TRBV5-6,TRBJ1-4,once
CASSFWKRALTGELFF,TGTGCCAGCAGCTTCTGGAAGCGGGCCCTCACCGGGGAGCTGTTTTTT,-,TRBV11-2,TRBJ2-2,few
CASSGSVSTDTQYF,TGTGCCAGCAGTGGAAGCGTTAGCACAGATACGCAGTATTTT,-,TRBV2,TRBJ2-3,many
CSASVLGQARETQYF,TGCAGTGCTTCGGTCCTTGGACAGGCCCGGGAGACCCAGTACTTC,TRBD1,TRBV20-1,TRBJ2-5,many
CASSFGTDLTEAFF,TGTGCCAGCAGCTTCGGGACGGACCTCACTGAAGCTTTCTTT,-,TRBV5-1,TRBJ1-1,once
CAVKGNAYNEQFF,TGTGCCGTGAAGGGGAACGCCTACAATGAGCAGTTCTTC,-,TRBV30,TRBJ2-1,many
CASSLRTGSRDTEAFF,TGTGCCAGCAGTCTCAGAACCGGGAGCAGGGACACTGAAGCTTTCTTT,-,TRBV13,TRBJ1-1,many
CASSQQRNLAGYQETQYF,TGCGCCAGCAGCCAACAGAGGAATTTAGCGGGGTACCAAGAGACCCAGTACTTC,TRBD2,TRBV11-2,TRBJ2-5,-
CASSRVGTNYEQYF,TGTGCCAGTAGTAGGGTCGGGACTAACTACGAGCAGTACTTC,TRBD2,TRBV19,TRBJ2-7,many
CASSVHGTQQETQYF,TGTGCCAGCAGTGTACACGGGACACAGCAAGAGACCCAGTACTTC,-,TRBV2,TRBJ2-5,many
CASSFSSGRSDTQYF,TGTGCCAGCAGCTTTAGTAGCGGGAGGTCAGATACGCAGTATTTT,TRBD2,TRBV7-9,TRBJ2-3,few
CASSEDRVSTGELFF,TGTGCCAGCAGTGAGGACAGGGTCAGCACCGGGGAGCTGTTTTTT,TRBD1,TRBV2,TRBJ2-2,many
CASSPRTSGRGAQYF,TGTGCCAGCAGCCCAAGGACTAGCGGGAGAGGAGCGCAGTATTTT,TRBD2,TRBV11-2,TRBJ2-3,-
CSVPTSWETQYF,TGCAGCGTTCCGACTAGTTGGGAGACCCAGTACTTC,-,TRBV29-1,TRBJ2-5,many
CSAHYDGELFF,TGCAGCGCCCATTACGACGGGGAGCTGTTTTTT,-,TRBV29-1,TRBJ2-2,many
CASTYGPRIYNEQFF,TGTGCCAGCACCTACGGCCCTCGGATCTACAATGAGCAGTTCTTC,-,TRBV7-8,TRBJ2-1,few
CASRDIAWEQYF,TGCGCCAGCAGGGACATCGCCTGGGAGCAGTACTTC,-,TRBV10-2,TRBJ2-7,few
CASSFIRLADTSYEQYF,TGTGCCAGCAGTTTTATTCGACTAGCGGATACCTCCTACGAGCAGTACTTC,TRBD2,TRBV27,TRBJ2-7,many
CASSPGQGNEKLFF,TGTGCCAGCAGCCCGGGACAGGGGAATGAAAAACTGTTTTTT,TRBD1,TRBV11-2,TRBJ1-4,many
CSVAPNLNEQFF,TGCAGCGTTGCACCAAACCTCAATGAGCAGTTCTTC,-,TRBV29-1,TRBJ2-1,many
CASSQVTSQETQYF,TGCGCCAGCAGCCAAGTTACATCTCAAGAGACCCAGTACTTC,-,TRBV4-1,TRBJ2-5,few
CASSQGEAQYF,TGTGCCAGCAGCCAAGGTGAAGCGCAGTATTTT,-,TRBV4-2,TRBJ2-3,few
CASRGRDEQYF,TGTGCCAGCAGGGGTCGGGACGAGCAGTACTTC,-,TRBV2,TRBJ2-7,many
CASSPPSGQGNTIYF,TGTGCCAGCAGTCCGCCTTCGGGTCAGGGAAACACCATATATTTT,-,TRBV12-3/TRBV12-4,TRBJ1-3,many
CASSPDRGNQPQHF,TGTGCCAGCAGCCCCGACAGAGGCAATCAGCCCCAGCATTTT,-,TRBV18,TRBJ1-5,many
CASSPSWRQRDAGDTQYF,TGTGCCAGCAGCCCTTCCTGGCGCCAGCGGGATGCGGGGGATACGCAGTATTTT,TRBD2,TRBV7-9,TRBJ2-3,-
CASSFNHNEQFF,TGTGCCAGCAGCTTTAACCACAATGAGCAGTTCTTC,-,TRBV7-4,TRBJ2-1,few
CACFSGTGKWSTEAFF,TGTGCCTGTTTTTCCGGGACAGGGAAGTGGAGCACTGAAGCTTTCTTT,TRBD1,TRBV19,TRBJ1-1,-
CASSLSTGGSRYGYTF,TGTGCCAGCAGTTTATCGACAGGGGGCTCGCGCTATGGCTACACCTTC,TRBD1,TRBV27,TRBJ1-2,many
CSAREGTSGERGEQFF,TGCAGTGCTAGAGAGGGGACTAGCGGAGAACGGGGTGAGCAGTTCTTC,TRBD2,TRBV20-1,TRBJ2-1,-
CASSPRQGGHTIYF,TGTGCCAGCAGCCCCCGACAGGGGGGTCACACCATATATTTT,TRBD1,TRBV9,TRBJ1-3,-
CASSLEGGAMIAQHF,TGTGCCAGCAGCTTAGAAGGGGGGGCTATGATCGCCCAGCATTTT,-,TRBV11-2,TRBJ1-5,few